This T cell receptor beta chain emerged from a study of T cells in Graves' hyperthyroidism and ophthalmopathy. Overall study: Peripheral blood was collected at initial diagnosis, before any treatment. Overall study results and limits: Most thyroid clonotypes that were expanded above 0.001 also turned up in blood.

CDR1 and CDR2 (germline): DFQATT, SNEGSKA (reference sequence). V lost 3 bases, J lost 3 bases, and 18 bases lay in between. The CDR3 is 15 amino acids. TCR beta CDR3 sequences were amplified from RNA transcripts. TCR CDR3 underwent first-round RT-PCR with the HTBI primer set. TCRdb fed the multiplex PCR reads into MiXCR, producing one record per CDR3 protein. The sample yields hundreds of thousands of distinct CDR3 sequences, 38% seen once. In its sample, this clonotype was seen a few times. What it binds is not known. PBMCs stemmed from about 9.5 ml fresh peripheral blood. Sequencing input: blood. The sequence came from a young man with Graves' hyperthyroidism. The chain recombines TRBV20-1 with TRBJ2-7; no clear D gene. The CDR3 sequence: CSASGDLFSIYEQYF. The DNA of the CDR3 is TGCAGTGCTAGTGGCGACCTCTTTTCCATCTACGAGCAGTACTTC.